This T cell receptor beta chain was documented in a study of cytomegalovirus exposure and HLA in healthy donors. General study results and limits: Earlier results showed most TCR beta V segments being productive about 90% or about 30% of the time. The authors excluded some V segments, including TRBV6-2 and TRBV6-3, as indistinguishable. Most CMV-associated TCR beta chains were later found to appear HLA-restricted.

This clone appeared once. Its target is not known. Use of 60 Vbeta and 13 Jbeta primers characterized the PCR. Profiled with immunoSEQ multiplex PCR; TCRdb holds only in-frame clones, not every one. The sample lists about 62,000 clones; about 87% were seen once. This CDR3 comprises 14 residues. The V gene's germline CDR1 is GTSNPN and CDR2 SVGIG (reference sequence). With 3 bases removed from V and 2 bases from J, the gap between germline ends came to 11 bases. The clonotype originates from a man between 18 and 35 years old in good health and CMV-seronegative. The chain employs TRBV30 and TRBJ1-3; D is uncertain. The sequencing input was PBMCs. CDR3 sequence: CAWSLEEPGNTIYF. CDR3 DNA: TGTGCCTGGAGCTTAGAAGAACCTGGAAACACCATATATTTT.